The next 12 T cell receptor beta chains were all read from a single sample in a study of T cells after yellow fever vaccination. TCRdb analysed the 5' RACE reads with MiXCR anew, one entry per CDR3 protein. The sample has 95,000 to 150,000 distinct CDR3 sequences; approximately 16% are singletons. The material was CD8+ T cells sorted from PBMCs, obtained 5 days after the yellow fever booster vaccination. These receptor sequences come from a man aged 18 to 29 who received the YFV17D yellow fever vaccine.

This chain uses TRBV10-3 with TRBJ1-2, with D perhaps TRBD1 (6 bases). The CDR3 covers 15 residues. Germline V lookup: CDR1 ENHRY, CDR2 SYGVKD. V dropped 0 bases and J dropped 7 bases, with 15 bases sitting between them. The CDR3 DNA follows: TGTGCCATCAGTGAGTCGAATTTGGGGGCGAGTGGCTACACCTTC. Translated, it gives CAISESNLGASGYTF.

In its sample, this clonotype is medium-sized (0.01 to 0.1%). The rearrangement links TRBV6-4 to TRBJ2-1; 10 nucleotides align to TRBD2. The V gene's germline CDR1 is MRHNA and CDR2 SNTAGT. CDR3 length: 15 residues. J gave up 6 bases and V 0 bases, and 2 bases lay outside the gene matches. The CDR3 is CASSDSAGGPNEQFF. The CDR3 region has the DNA TGTGCCAGCAGTGACTCAGCGGGGGGGCCCAATGAGCAGTTCTTC.

This chain joins TRBV24-1 and TRBJ2-2; 7 nucleotides agree with TRBD1. CDR1 and CDR2 (germline): KGHDR, SFDVKD. The CDR3 length is 15 residues. The V and J ends lost 6 bases and 3 bases, in that order; junction bases with no gene match: 6. In DNA, the CDR3 is TGTGCCACCAGTCGCAGGGGGTACGACACCGGGGAGCTGTTTTTT. Translating gives CATSRRGYDTGELFF.

A few counts support this clonotype. The chain uses TRBV20-1 and TRBJ2-7, with 7 bases aligning to TRBD1. The germline V gene has CDR1 DFQATT and CDR2 SNEGSKA (reference sequence). This CDR3 has 15 residues. With V trimmed by 2 bases and J by 2 bases, 9 bases remained unmatched. The CDR3 nucleotides read TGCAGTGCTAGATCAGCCAGAGGGACAGCCTACGAGCAGTACTTC. Its protein product is CSARSARGTAYEQYF.

This clonotype was seen a few times. This chain links TRBV9 with TRBJ2-1, with TRBD2 identical over 7 bases. The CDR3 is made up of 14 amino acids. Trimming cost V 4 bases and J 5 bases; bases outside gene matches: 6. In germline, CDR1 is SGDLS, CDR2 YYNGEE. The CDR3: CASSLPGLHNEQFF. In DNA, the CDR3 is TGTGCCAGCAGCTTGCCGGGACTACACAATGAGCAGTTCTTC.

Only a few counts were recorded for this clonotype. The J gene is TRBJ2-5, the V gene TRBV29-1; TRBD2 aligns across 11 bases. The CDR3 is 16 residues long. The germline CDR1 and CDR2 sequences are SQVTM and ANQGSEA. V was clipped by 3 bases and J by 0 bases; unmatched bases: 6. The CDR3 DNA is TGCAGCGTTGATGGGATAGCGGGGGGGTACCAAGAGACCCAGTACTTC. Translated: CSVDGIAGGYQETQYF. Supplemented by reference TRBV29-1 and TRBJ2-5, the full variable domain reads SAVISQKPSRDICQRGTSLTIQCQVDSQVTMMFWYRQQPGQSLTLIATANQGSEATYESGFVIDKFPISRPNLTFSTLTVSNMSPEDSSIYLCSVDGIAGGYQETQYFGPGTRLLVL.

V gene TRBV9 combines with J gene TRBJ1-2; 7 bases are a match to TRBD1. This CDR3 is 15 amino acids long. Losses at the gene ends were 0 bases for V and 6 bases for J; bases not matched to a gene: 8. Germline V gene sequence: CDR1 SGDLS, CDR2 YYNGEE. CDR3 DNA: TGTGCCAGCAGCGTAGTGACAGGGCCAGGGGATGGCTACACCTTC. Protein: CASSVVTGPGDGYTF.

V usage is TRBV4-1 and J usage is TRBJ2-7, with 9 bases fitting TRBD1. This CDR3 comprises 14 residues. Looked up from germline, CDR1 is MGHRA and CDR2 is YSYEKL. The ends lost 0 bases at V and 4 bases at J; junction bases unmatched: 1. CDR3 in amino acids: CASSQEGTGYEQYV. In DNA, the CDR3 is TGCGCCAGCAGCCAAGAGGGGACAGGGTACGAGCAGTACGTC.

This chain connects TRBV27 to TRBJ1-2; 10 positions agree with TRBD1. CDR3 length equals 12 residues. CDR1 and CDR2 (germline): MNHEY, SMNVEV (reference sequence). The V gene end was trimmed by 8 bases and the J gene end by 4 bases; junction bases not matched to a gene: 1. This chain's CDR3 is CASRTGGYGYTF. CDR3 in DNA: TGTGCCAGCCGGACAGGGGGCTATGGCTACACCTTC.

The CDR3 DNA follows: TGTGCCAGCAGGCGCGGAAGCTCCTATAATTCACCCCTCCACTTT. Translation gives CASRRGSSYNSPLHF. The chain is built from TRBV28 and TRBJ1-6; D gene unclear. The germline CDR1 and CDR2 sequences are MDHEN and SYDVKM. Trimming removed 6 bases at V and 0 bases at J, with 9 bases between. CDR3 size: 15 residues.

A few counts support this clonotype. The chain links TRBV12-3 or TRBV12-4 to TRBJ1-4, with 7 bases aligning to TRBD1. The CDR3 has 15 residues. V gave up 2 bases and J gave up 0 bases; unmatched junction bases: 0. In nucleotides, the CDR3 is TGTGCCAGCAGTTTACAGGGGGCAACTAATGAAAAACTGTTTTTT. Translating gives CASSLQGATNEKLFF.

This clonotype came up a few times. The chain employs TRBV7-3 and TRBJ2-3, with no clear D. The CDR3 length is 13 residues. Trimming cost V 2 bases and J 4 bases, with 7 bases left between them. In germline, CDR1 is SGHTA, CDR2 FQGTGA. This CDR3 is CASSLDHADTQYF. The CDR3 DNA follows: TGTGCCAGCAGCTTAGACCACGCAGATACGCAGTATTTT.